This T cell receptor beta chain was documented in a study of blood T cell repertoires in COVID-19 (TCRdb year 2020). Regarding the study in general: The collaborator samples originated in the United States, Italy and Spain and spanned the acute and convalescent phases of COVID-19. Sample metadata almost always included a de-identified subject ID, COVID-19 status, age in years and sex. Samples were obtained from the ongoing ImmuneRACE study (first 160 participants) and from some 1,300 subjects provided by 6 global collaborators. Where available, HLA class I and class II types were taken from metadata supplied by the sample provider and were not determined by assay-based typing. Deeply sampled blood TCRbeta repertoires from subjects exposed to, actively infected with, or recovered from COVID-19 were included in the dataset. The repertoires were released in a freely available public database intended as a resource for research on the immune response to SARS-CoV-2. The material from the prospective study consisted of cDNA or gDNA derived from T cells, B-cell-depleted T cells, or PBMCs. General findings and caveats noted by the study authors: The amount of clinical and demographic metadata varied by source and participant and was provided uncurated.

Including cysteine and phenylalanine, the CDR3 has 16 amino acids. Of the read, only the CDR3 DNA is kept; its 48 bases are in frame from base 1. Compared with germline, V lacks 1 base and J lacks 6 bases; bases without a gene match: 4. CDR1 and CDR2 were assigned from the germline V gene as MNHNS and SASEGT. Comment on this clone: Its specific antigen is unknown. No clone much larger than this one lies a single base away; base qualities are absent.

TCRbeta CDR3 regions were amplified from genomic DNA by means of the immunoSEQ Assay, a bias-controlled multiplex PCR. The paper's processing steps were these. The number of nucleated cells in each sample was estimated from the amplification of reference gene primers within the assay. Sequence reads were collapsed and filtered to measure the absolute abundance of every unique TCRbeta CDR3 rearrangement. For each sample, productive Simpson clonality was calculated by taking the square root of Simpson's diversity index across productive rearrangements. TCRdb provides this immuneACCESS table in a form limited to in-frame rearrangements. Some clones are lacking; in checked studies, under half of them reflect an unresolved V gene, and why the rest are absent is not known. From that table come the V and J calls and clone size; the DNA was used to work out D and trimming. The sample table contains nearly 25,000 clones; only one count was recorded for 72% of them. 40% to 45% of the sample belongs to the ten largest clones.

Each collaborating institution followed its own protocols to collect whole blood in K2EDTA tubes. For TCRbeta analysis, collaborators shipped samples in one of three forms: frozen whole blood, isolated PBMCs, or DNA extracted from either of those sample types. The TCR sequence derives from a woman of 80 years or more with acute or convalescent COVID-19. Recombination joined TRBV6-1 with TRBJ1-4, with TRBD1 matching 11 junction bases. The sequenced sample consisted of peripheral blood. The bases read TGTGCCAGCAGTGAAGGGACAGGGGGCGTTCATGAAAAACTGTTTTTT. This yields the protein CASSEGTGGVHEKLFF.